This paragraph reports one T cell receptor beta chain. This clonotype came up many times. Its cognate antigen has yet to be identified. One base away there is no much larger clone; base qualities are not given. Preparation of the library involved RACE. The run used a NextSeq 500. Library preparation attached unique molecular identifiers to individual cDNA molecules for quantitative, reproducible TCR counting. Each blood RNA sample was used to sequence both TCR alpha and TCR beta chains. Processing in the source paper ran as follows. The median number of TCRs per sample was some 100,000, ranging from 23,224 to 690,600. The Decombinator software suite was used to annotate V, J and CDR3 in the TCR reads. To make PS versus PT1 abundance plots, every sample was subsampled to the same number of TCRs (28,000). TCRs were defined as expanded if absent before sensitization and observed at least eight times at the 2-week time point. The public reads were reanalyzed by TCRdb: fastp trimming at Q25, MiXCR alignment, in-frame beta chains only. Each entry is one CDR3 protein sequence, shown with its most common DNA and genes. TCRdb's processing, not the study's, gives the V and J calls here. This sample holds fewer than 70,000 distinct CDR3 sequences; approximately 6.7% were observed only once. The biggest ten clones account for more than 1.5% of the sample.

The sample is drawn from a study of human T cells and chemical hapten exposure (dated by TCRdb to about 2021). As for the study more broadly: For sensitization, 2% DPC in acetone was applied to a roughly 2 cm by roughly 2 cm area of upper inner arm skin. Throughout the roughly 23-week study period, patients were also given weekly therapeutic DPC doses on the scalp. Blood was sampled from patients pre-sensitization (week 0) and at 2, 6 and about 24 weeks after DPC sensitization. Roughly 30 alopecia patients provided blood for TCR sequencing at one to four time points (pre-sensitization, 2, 6 and 24 weeks). Patch tests used Finn chambers with 0.01% DPC on the upper back, scored after 6 days by International Contact Dermatitis Research Group standards. The patient cohort, mostly female, included alopecia areata with under or over 50% scalp involvement, alopecia totalis and alopecia universalis. This study followed changes in the peripheral blood TCR repertoire in vivo during primary and secondary sensitization of alopecia patients to the hapten diphenylcyclopropenone (DPC). The libraries were sequenced as a pool, and the TCR yield per sample differed mostly because of small variations in library volumes within the pool.

On the study overall, not on this receptor specifically: Expanded TCRs formed significantly more large CDR3 similarity clusters than pre-sensitization or healthy control sets, consistent with antigen-driven responses. Because all patients had alopecia, a presumed autoimmune disease, the immune response of the patients might differ from that of healthy individuals. Patch test score correlated positively with the number of PT1 expanded TCRs, reaching significance at thresholds 8, 16 and 32 but not at 4. DPC sensitization did not change the number of TCRs with a frequency above 1 in 1000, and there was no evidence of changes in global repertoire structure. After repeated subsampling, the strength of the expansion versus patch-test correlation and the threshold at which it became significant changed.

The time point label, read with the paper, signifies: pre-sensitization, week 0. Reading the label with the study, this specimen's treatment or condition is: therapeutic diphenylcyclopropenone sensitization with weekly scalp DPC. At each patch-test visit, blood was drawn before the patch test was applied. Patients were eligible if aged 18 to 70, diagnosed with alopecia and judged suitable for DPC therapy, and pregnant patients were excluded. Total RNA was extracted from unfractionated whole blood collected in Tempus Blood RNA tubes. The sample consisted of whole blood, taken in connection with sensitization to the hapten diphenylcyclopropenone (DPC). This clonotype was obtained from a woman in her twenties or thirties with alopecia areata. Some clones in this sample may be carry-over from other donors' samples.

The nucleotide sequence is given as TGCGCCAGCAGCCAAGATTCAGGACAGGGACTATACAATGAGCAGTTCTTC. It is translated as CASSQDSGQGLYNEQFF. The rearranged segments are TRBV4-1 and TRBJ2-1; TRBD1 might be the D gene, on 8 matching bases. V loses 0 bases of germline sequence and J loses 4 bases, and the interval between the two ends is 16 bases. The CDR3 starts with the cysteine, ends with the phenylalanine, and has 17 residues. Of all the DNA, just the CDR3 is kept, 51 bases in frame from base 1. Per the germline V gene, MGHRA is the CDR1 and YSYEKL is the CDR2.